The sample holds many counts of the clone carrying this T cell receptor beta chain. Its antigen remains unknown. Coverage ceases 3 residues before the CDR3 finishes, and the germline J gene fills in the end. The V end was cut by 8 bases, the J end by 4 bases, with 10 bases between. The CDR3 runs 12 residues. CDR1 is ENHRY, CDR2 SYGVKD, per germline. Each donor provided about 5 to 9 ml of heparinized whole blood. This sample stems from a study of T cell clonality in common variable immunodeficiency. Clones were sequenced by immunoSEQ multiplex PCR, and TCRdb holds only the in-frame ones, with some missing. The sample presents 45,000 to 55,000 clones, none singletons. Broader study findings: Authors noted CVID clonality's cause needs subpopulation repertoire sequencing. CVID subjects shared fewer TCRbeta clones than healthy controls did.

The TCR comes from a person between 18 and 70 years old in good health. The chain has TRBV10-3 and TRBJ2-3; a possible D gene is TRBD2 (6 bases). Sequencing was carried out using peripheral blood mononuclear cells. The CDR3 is CAIGGIADTQYF. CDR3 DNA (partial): TGTGCCATCGGCGGGATCGCAGATACG.